This T cell receptor beta chain appears in the sequencing data of a study of cytomegalovirus exposure and HLA in healthy donors. General study findings and limits: One variant, a missense change in DCLRE1C, was linked in a later analysis to TCR beta V- and J-gene trimming. A later look showed TCR association rates differing by HLA locus, highest for DRB1 and lowest for HLA-C. A later analysis found that most CMV-associated TCR beta chains appeared HLA-restricted. A previous analysis found most TCR beta V segments productive roughly 90% or roughly 30% of the time.

Use of 60 Vbeta and 13 Jbeta primers characterized the PCR. Profiled with immunoSEQ multiplex PCR; TCRdb holds only in-frame clones, not every one. The table lists 150,000 to 200,000 clones, about four fifths of them singletons, with around 0.4% in the top ten. The junction had 6 bases not matched to a gene; V was cut back by 8 bases and J by 7 bases. The CDR3 runs to 12 residues. Germline V CDR1 and CDR2: SGHTA, FQGTGA. As regards this clone: Its antigen is as yet unknown.

The genes are TRBV7-3 and TRBJ2-7; 9 bases map to TRBD1. The material sequenced was PBMCs. This receptor was obtained from a male donor in good health and CMV-seropositive. CDR3 loop: CASGTGLGEQYF. DNA for the CDR3: TGTGCCAGCGGGACAGGGCTTGGGGAGCAGTACTTC.